This TCR beta chain comes out of a study of blood T cell repertoires in COVID-19. Turning to the study itself: Whether acute or convalescent, the COVID-19 samples came from the United States, Italy and Spain. The analysed material was cDNA or gDNA that came from T cells, B-cell-depleted T cells, or PBMCs.

In the original analysis: Amplification of reference gene primers was used by the study to estimate nucleated cell counts. Some clones are missing from TCRdb's copy, which holds only in-frame ones; the method was immunoSEQ multiplex PCR. V and J calls and clone size are given by that table; D and trimming were obtained from the DNA. The sample gives 150,000 or so clones, roughly 82% of which show up once; 7.2% is in the top ten. The receptor comes from a woman aged 50 to 60 in a cohort sampled during active or convalescent COVID-19. Sequencing was carried out using peripheral blood.

DNA of the CDR3: TGTGCCAGCAGCTTAGATTTAGGGGGGGCAGATACGCAGTATTTT. This gives the protein CASSLDLGGADTQYF. This rearrangement joins TRBV11-3 to TRBJ2-3; D perhaps matches TRBD2 (7 bases). Per the germline V gene, CDR1 is SGHNT and CDR2 is YENEEA. Trimming stripped 0 bases from V and 4 bases from J, with 11 bases between. The CDR3 extends over 15 amino acids. The full variable domain, with the rest looked up from reference TRBV11-3 and TRBJ2-3, is EAGVVQSPRYKIIEKKQPVAFWCNPISGHNTLYWYLQNLGQGPELLIRYENEEAVDDSQLPKDRFSAERLKGVDSTLKIQPAELGDSAVYLCASSLDLGGADTQYFGPGTRLTVL.